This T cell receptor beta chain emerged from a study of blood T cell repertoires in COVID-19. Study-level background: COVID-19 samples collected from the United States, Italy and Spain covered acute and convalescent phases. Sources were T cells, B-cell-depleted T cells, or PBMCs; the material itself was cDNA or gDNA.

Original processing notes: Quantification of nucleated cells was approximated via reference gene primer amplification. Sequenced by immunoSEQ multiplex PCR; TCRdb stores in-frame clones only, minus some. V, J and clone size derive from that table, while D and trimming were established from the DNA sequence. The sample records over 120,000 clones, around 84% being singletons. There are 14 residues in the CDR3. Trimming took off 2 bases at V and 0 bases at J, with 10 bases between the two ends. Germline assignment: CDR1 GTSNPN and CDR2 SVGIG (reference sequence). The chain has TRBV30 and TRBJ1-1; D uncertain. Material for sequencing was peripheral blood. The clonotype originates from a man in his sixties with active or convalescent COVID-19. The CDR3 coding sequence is TGTGCCTGGAGTAAACAGCAGTTGAACACTGAAGCTTTCTTT. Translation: CAWSKQQLNTEAFF.